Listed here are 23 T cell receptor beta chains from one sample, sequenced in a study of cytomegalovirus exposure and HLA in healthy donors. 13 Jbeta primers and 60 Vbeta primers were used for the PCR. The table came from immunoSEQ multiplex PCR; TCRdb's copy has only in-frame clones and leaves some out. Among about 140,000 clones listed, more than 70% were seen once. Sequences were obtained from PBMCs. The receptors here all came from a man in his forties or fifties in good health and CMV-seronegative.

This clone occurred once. The CDR3 sequence: CASSPRPPAGNSYNEQFF. As DNA, the CDR3 is TGTGCCAGCAGCCCTCGCCCTCCGGCGGGAAACTCCTACAATGAGCAGTTCTTC. This rearrangement joins TRBV5-5 to TRBJ2-1; D perhaps matches TRBD2 (6 bases). Deletions cut 4 bases from V and 0 bases from J, with 20 bases between. The CDR3 extends over 18 amino acids. Germline CDR1 SGHKS, CDR2 YYEKEE (reference sequence).

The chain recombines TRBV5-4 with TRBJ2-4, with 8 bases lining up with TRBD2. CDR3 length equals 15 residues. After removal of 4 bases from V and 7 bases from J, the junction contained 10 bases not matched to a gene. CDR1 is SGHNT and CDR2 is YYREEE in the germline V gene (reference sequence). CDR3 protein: CASSPREGEWNIQYF. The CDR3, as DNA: TGTGCCAGCAGCCCCCGGGAGGGAGAGTGGAACATTCAGTACTTC.

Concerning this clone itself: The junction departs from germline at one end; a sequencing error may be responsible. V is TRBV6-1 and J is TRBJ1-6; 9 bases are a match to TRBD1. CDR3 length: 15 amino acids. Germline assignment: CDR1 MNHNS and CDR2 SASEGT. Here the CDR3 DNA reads TGTGCCAGCAGTGCGGACAGGGGCTATGATTCACCCCTCCACTTT. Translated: CASSADRGYDSPLHF.

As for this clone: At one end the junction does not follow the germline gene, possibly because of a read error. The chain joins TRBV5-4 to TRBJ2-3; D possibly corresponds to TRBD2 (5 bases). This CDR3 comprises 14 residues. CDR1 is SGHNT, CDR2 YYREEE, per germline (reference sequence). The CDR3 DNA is TGTGCCAGCAGCTCTGCGGGCAGCAGAGATACGCAGTATTTT. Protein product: CASSSAGSRDTQYF.

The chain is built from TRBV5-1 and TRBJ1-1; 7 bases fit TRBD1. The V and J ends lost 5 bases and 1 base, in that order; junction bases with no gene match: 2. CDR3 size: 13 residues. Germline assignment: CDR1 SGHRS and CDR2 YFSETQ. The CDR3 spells CASRRTGNTEAFF. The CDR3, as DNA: TGCGCCAGCAGACGGACAGGGAACACTGAAGCTTTCTTT.

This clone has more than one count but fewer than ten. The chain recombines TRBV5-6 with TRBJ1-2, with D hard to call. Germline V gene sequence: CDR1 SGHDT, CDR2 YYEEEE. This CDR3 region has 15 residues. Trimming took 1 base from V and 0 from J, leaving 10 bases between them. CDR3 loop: CASSLFAVANYGYTF. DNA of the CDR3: TGTGCCAGCAGCTTGTTCGCAGTGGCTAACTATGGCTACACCTTC.

The DNA for the CDR3 is TGTGCCAGCAGCTTAGGTCCGCAGTCCGGCACAGATACGCAGTATTTT. Translation: CASSLGPQSGTDTQYF. The V and J genes are TRBV7-2 and TRBJ2-3; no clear D. The germline CDR1 and CDR2 sequences are SGHTA and FQGNSA. CDR3 length equals 16 residues. The V end was cut by 1 base, the J end by 1 base, with 12 bases between. Supplemented by reference TRBV7-2 and TRBJ2-3, the full variable domain reads GAGVSQSPSNKVTEKGKDVELRCDPISGHTALYWYRQSLGQGLEFLIYFQGNSAPDKSGLPSDRFSAERTGGSVSTLTIQRTQQEDSAVYLCASSLGPQSGTDTQYFGPGTRLTVL.

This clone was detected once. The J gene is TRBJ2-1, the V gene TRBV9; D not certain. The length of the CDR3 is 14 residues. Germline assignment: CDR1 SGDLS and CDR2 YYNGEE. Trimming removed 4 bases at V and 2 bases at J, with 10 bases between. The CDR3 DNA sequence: TGTGCCAGCAGCCCTACTGACACCTACAATGAGCAGTTCTTC. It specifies CASSPTDTYNEQFF.

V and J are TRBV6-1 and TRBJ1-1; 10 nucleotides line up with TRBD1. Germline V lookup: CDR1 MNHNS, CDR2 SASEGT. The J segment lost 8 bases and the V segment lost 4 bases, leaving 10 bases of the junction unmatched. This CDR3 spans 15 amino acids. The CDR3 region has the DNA TGTGCCAGCAGTGGATGGGACAGGGGAGCAGTGGAAGCTTTCTTT. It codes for CASSGWDRGAVEAFF.

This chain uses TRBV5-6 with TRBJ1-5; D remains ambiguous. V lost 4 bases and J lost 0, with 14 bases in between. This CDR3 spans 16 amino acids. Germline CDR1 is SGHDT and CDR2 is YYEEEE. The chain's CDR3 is CASSPLGGLSNQPQHF. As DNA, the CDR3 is TGTGCCAGCAGCCCCCTAGGAGGCCTTAGCAATCAGCCCCAGCATTTT.

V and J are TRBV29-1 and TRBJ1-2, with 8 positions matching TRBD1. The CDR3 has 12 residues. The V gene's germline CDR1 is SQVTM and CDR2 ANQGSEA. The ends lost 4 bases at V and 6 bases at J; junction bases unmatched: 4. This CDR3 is CSVGTGYDGYTF. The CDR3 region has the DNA TGCAGCGTTGGGACAGGGTACGATGGCTACACCTTC.

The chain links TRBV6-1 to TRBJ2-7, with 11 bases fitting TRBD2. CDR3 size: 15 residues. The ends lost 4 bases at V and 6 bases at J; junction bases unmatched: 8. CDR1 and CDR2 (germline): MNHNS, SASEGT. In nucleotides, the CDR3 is TGTGCCAGCAGTGGATTAGCGGGGGGGCTTCGCGAGCAGTACTTC. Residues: CASSGLAGGLREQYF.

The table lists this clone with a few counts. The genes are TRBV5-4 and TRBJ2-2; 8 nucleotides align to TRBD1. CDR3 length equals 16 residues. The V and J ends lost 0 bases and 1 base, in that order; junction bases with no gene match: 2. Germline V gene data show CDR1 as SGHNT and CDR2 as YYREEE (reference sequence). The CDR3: CASSLAGTGNTGELFF. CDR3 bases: TGTGCCAGCAGCTTGGCCGGGACAGGGAACACCGGGGAGCTGTTTTTT.

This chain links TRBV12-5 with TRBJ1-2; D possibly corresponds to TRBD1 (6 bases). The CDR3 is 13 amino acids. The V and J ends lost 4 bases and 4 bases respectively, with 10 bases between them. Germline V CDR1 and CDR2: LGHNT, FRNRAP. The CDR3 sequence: CASGSTGSYGYTF. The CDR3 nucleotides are TGTGCTAGTGGTTCTACAGGGTCCTATGGCTACACCTTC. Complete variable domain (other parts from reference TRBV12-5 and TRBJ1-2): DARVTQTPRHKVTEMGQEVTMRCQPILGHNTVFWYRQTMMQGLELLAYFRNRAPLDDSGMPKDRFSAEMPDATLATLKIQPSEPRDSAVYFCASGSTGSYGYTFGSGTRLTVV.

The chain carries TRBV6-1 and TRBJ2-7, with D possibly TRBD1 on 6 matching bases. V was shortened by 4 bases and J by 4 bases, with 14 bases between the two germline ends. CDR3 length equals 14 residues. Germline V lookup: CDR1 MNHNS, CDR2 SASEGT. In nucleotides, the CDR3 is TGTGCCAGCAGTGGGACAGTGGGCCTTTACGAGCAGTACTTC. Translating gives CASSGTVGLYEQYF.

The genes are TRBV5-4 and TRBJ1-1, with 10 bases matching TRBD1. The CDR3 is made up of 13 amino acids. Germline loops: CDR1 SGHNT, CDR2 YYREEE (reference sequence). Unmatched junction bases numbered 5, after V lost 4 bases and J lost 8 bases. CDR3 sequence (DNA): TGTGCCAGCAGCCAGACAGGGGGCAAAGAAGCTTTCTTT. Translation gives CASSQTGGKEAFF.

The CDR3 protein is CASSERRANTGELFF. In DNA form, the CDR3 reads TGTGCCAGCAGTGAACGCAGGGCGAACACCGGGGAGCTGTTTTTT. This chain uses TRBV6-1 with TRBJ2-2; TRBD1 is a possible D gene (5 bases). The CDR3 loop spans 15 amino acids. Trimming shortened V by 2 bases and J by 0 bases, and 7 bases separated the two germline ends. Germline CDR1 reads MNHNS; CDR2 reads SASEGT.

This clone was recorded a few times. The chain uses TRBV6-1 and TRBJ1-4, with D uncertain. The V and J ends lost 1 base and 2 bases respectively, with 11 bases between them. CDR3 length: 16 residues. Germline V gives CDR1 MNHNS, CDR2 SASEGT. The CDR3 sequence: CASSEGGGPTNEKLFF. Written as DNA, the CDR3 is TGTGCCAGCAGTGAAGGAGGAGGGCCTACTAATGAAAAACTGTTTTTT.

The CDR3 DNA follows: TGCGCCAGCAGTGACGGACAGGGGGCTAATCAGCCCCAGCATTTT. Encoded protein: CASSDGQGANQPQHF. The chain has TRBV10-1 and TRBJ1-5, with 11 nucleotides matching TRBD1. Trimming at V came to 3 bases and at J to 4 bases, leaving 2 bases not matched to a gene. Germline CDR1 and CDR2: WNHNN and SYGVQD (reference sequence). The CDR3 spans 15 residues.

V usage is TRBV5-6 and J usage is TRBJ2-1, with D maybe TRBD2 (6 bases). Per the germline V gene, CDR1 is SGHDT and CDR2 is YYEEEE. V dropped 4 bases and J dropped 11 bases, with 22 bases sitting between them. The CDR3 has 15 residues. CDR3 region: CASSSTGDWTTKQFF. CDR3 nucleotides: TGTGCCAGCAGCAGTACGGGGGACTGGACGACCAAGCAGTTCTTC.

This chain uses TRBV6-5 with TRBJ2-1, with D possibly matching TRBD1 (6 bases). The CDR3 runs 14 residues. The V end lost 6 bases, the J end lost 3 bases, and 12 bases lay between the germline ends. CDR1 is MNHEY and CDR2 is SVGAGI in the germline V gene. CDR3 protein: CASRIGGYYNEQFF. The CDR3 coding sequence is TGTGCCAGCAGGATAGGGGGATACTACAATGAGCAGTTCTTC.

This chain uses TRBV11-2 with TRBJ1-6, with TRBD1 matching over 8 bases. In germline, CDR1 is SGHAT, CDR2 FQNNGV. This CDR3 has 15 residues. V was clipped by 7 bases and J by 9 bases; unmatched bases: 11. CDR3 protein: CASKRAGQAFSPLHF. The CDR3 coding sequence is TGTGCCAGCAAGCGGGCGGGACAGGCTTTTTCACCCCTCCACTTT.

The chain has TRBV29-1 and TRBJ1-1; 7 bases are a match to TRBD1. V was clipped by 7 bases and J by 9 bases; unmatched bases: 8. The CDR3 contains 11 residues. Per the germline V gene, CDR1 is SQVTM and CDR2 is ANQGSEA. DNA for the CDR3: TGCAGCGCCGCAGACAGGGTGCAAGCTTTCTTT. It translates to CSAADRVQAFF.